This is a list of T cell receptor beta chains from one sample in a study of prognosis after radiotherapy for stage I lung cancer. MiXCR, applied by TCRdb to the multiplex PCR reads, yields one record per CDR3 protein. The sample carries 12,000 or so distinct CDR3 sequences, around 50% recorded once. Material: PBMCs, obtained before or after stereotactic body radiation therapy (not recorded which). These receptors all stem from a donor aged 50 or older with non-small cell lung cancer. The CDR3 runs from the conserved cysteine through the conserved F or W. The D gene is left open where the match is weak. A clone size is listed for some rows: how often the clone was seen (once, few, many), or a class if it is expanded.

TRBV27	NA	TRBJ2-2	TRBD2	TGTGCCAGCAGTTTCTGGCTAGCGGGCAACACCGGGGAGCTGTTTTTT	CASSFWLAGNTGELFF
TRBV30	once	TRBJ1-6	NA	TGTGCCTGGGGACGCCCCTATAATTCACCCCTCCACTTT	CAWGRPYNSPLHF
TRBV6-1	NA	TRBJ2-7	TRBD2	TGTGCCAGCAGTCCTTCGCGCGGGGGGTCCTCCTACGAGCAGTACTTC	CASSPSRGGSSYEQYF
TRBV5-6	NA	TRBJ2-1	NA	TGTGCCAGCACTTACTCCCACGGGACTTACAATGAGCAGTTCTTC	CASTYSHGTYNEQFF
TRBV29-1	many	TRBJ2-3	NA	TGCAGCGTACCGACTAGTTCCACTAGCACAGATACGCAGTATTTT	CSVPTSSTSTDTQYF
TRBV5-1	medium-sized	TRBJ2-1	NA	TGCGCCAGCAGCTTGGGGCAGGGCCTTAGCAATGAGCAGTTCTTC	CASSLGQGLSNEQFF
TRBV6-2/TRBV6-3	NA	TRBJ1-5	TRBD1	TGTGCCATCGCGACAATAGCCGGGACAGTCAATCAGCCCCAGCATTTT	CAIATIAGTVNQPQHF
TRBV7-8	NA	TRBJ2-3	TRBD2	TGTGCCAGCAGCTTAGGTACTAGCGGGAGTAACGTGGTGTATTTT	CASSLGTSGSNVVYF
TRBV3-1	medium-sized	TRBJ2-7	NA	TGTGCCAGCAGCGGGGCCCTCGAGCAGTACTTC	CASSGALEQYF
TRBV6-1	NA	TRBJ2-1	NA	TGTGCCACTCATCGAGATAGGATTACCTACAATGAGCAGTTCTTC	CATHRDRITYNEQFF
TRBV9	NA	TRBJ1-2	TRBD1	TGTGCCAGCAGCAGGGGCGGGACAGACTATGGCTACACCTTC	CASSRGGTDYGYTF
TRBV4-2	NA	TRBJ2-1	TRBD2	TGTGCCAGCAGCCAACTAGGGGGCCTAGCGGGGAACAATGAGCAGTTCTTC	CASSQLGGLAGNNEQFF
TRBV19	NA	TRBJ1-2	NA	TGTGCCAGTACCCCGACAGAGGCCGCCTATGGATACACCTTC	CASTPTEAAYGYTF
TRBV4-1	many	TRBJ2-3	NA	TGCGCCAGCAGCCAAGTCAGGGTCAGGGGTAGGCAGTATTTT	CASSQVRVRGRQYF
TRBV19	NA	TRBJ2-2	NA	TGTGCCATTAGCCGACAGTCTATGAACACCGGGGAGCTGTTTTTT	CAISRQSMNTGELFF
TRBV4-2	many	TRBJ2-6	NA	TGTGCCAGCAGCCTCTCCCGTGGGGGTAGCTCTGGGGCCAACGTCCTGACTTTC	CASSLSRGGSSGANVLTF
TRBV6-5	medium-sized	TRBJ1-2	NA	TGTGCCAGCAGTTACTCGAGCAAGGAGAGCTACACCTTC	CASSYSSKESYTF
TRBV5-4	many	TRBJ2-2	TRBD2	TGTGCCGGGTTAGCGGGCCCCAAGGGCGGGGAGCTGTTTTTT	CAGLAGPKGGELFF
TRBV24-1	medium-sized	TRBJ2-7	NA	TGTGCCACCAGTGATAATACAGGGTACGAGCAGTACTTC	CATSDNTGYEQYF
TRBV11-2	NA	TRBJ2-7	NA	TGTGCCAGCAGTCGCGCTTACGAGCAGTACTTC	CASSRAYEQYF
TRBV27	medium-sized	TRBJ2-3	NA	TGTGCCAGCGGGACTTTACCACTCACAGATACGCAGTATTTT	CASGTLPLTDTQYF
TRBV6-2/TRBV6-3	medium-sized	TRBJ2-1	TRBD2	TGTGCCAGCAGAAAGTACCCTCCCGGGACTAGCGGGAAGGCGCGTTTAGAGCAGTTCTTC	CASRKYPPGTSGKARLEQFF
TRBV19	NA	TRBJ2-1	NA	TGTGCCACCGAGCCGGACTGGGGCAATGAGCAGTTCTTC	CATEPDWGNEQFF
TRBV7-2	few	TRBJ2-2	NA	TGTGCCAGCAGCCTTAACACCGGGGAGCTGTTTTTT	CASSLNTGELFF
TRBV2	NA	TRBJ1-5	NA	TGTGCCAGCAGTGAATATGCGGGGATAGTTCAGCCCCAGCATTTT	CASSEYAGIVQPQHF
TRBV14	many	TRBJ2-7	NA	TGTGCCAGCAGCCAAGAATCGGGACTGATCTACGAGCAGTACTTC	CASSQESGLIYEQYF
TRBV20-1	large	TRBJ2-7	TRBD2	TGCAGTGCTAGAGATCTTGGTAGCGGGGACTCCTACGAGCAGTACTTC	CSARDLGSGDSYEQYF
TRBV6-2/TRBV6-3	many	TRBJ2-1	TRBD2	TGTGCCAGCAGTGTACTAGCGGGAGTCAATGAGCAGTTCTTC	CASSVLAGVNEQFF
TRBV18	many	TRBJ2-7	NA	TGTGCCAGCTCACCGGCTGCCGCCTACGAGCAGTACTTC	CASSPAAAYEQYF
TRBV20-1	medium-sized	TRBJ2-1	TRBD2	TGCAGTGAAAAGCGGGGGGCTTACAATGAGCAGTTCTTC	CSEKRGAYNEQFF
TRBV2	medium-sized	TRBJ2-7	TRBD1	TGTGCCAGCAGTGACCGGACAGGATCCTACGAGCAGTACTTC	CASSDRTGSYEQYF
TRBV6-1	NA	TRBJ1-2	NA	TGTGCCAGCGATGTTAGCGGAGGGTATGGCTACACCTTC	CASDVSGGYGYTF
TRBV27	many	TRBJ2-1	TRBD1	TGTGCCAGCAGTTCGTGGACAGGAAAAAACAATGAGCAGTTCTTC	CASSSWTGKNNEQFF
TRBV6-2/TRBV6-3	NA	TRBJ1-6	NA	TGTGCCAGCAGATCCCGAGGGGGTAATTCACACCTCCACTTT	CASRSRGGNSHLHF
TRBV4-3	NA	TRBJ2-3	NA	TGCGCCAGCAGCCAAGACCAGTCGGGCATAGATACGCAGTATTTT	CASSQDQSGIDTQYF
TRBV12-3/TRBV12-4	many	TRBJ2-3	NA	TGTGCCAGCAGTCCACAGGGGGCTCTAGCGGGGGCAGGAGGTACGCAGTATTTT	CASSPQGALAGAGGTQYF
TRBV28	NA	TRBJ1-2	NA	TGTGCCAGCAGTTTATTTGAGGTTATTAACTATGGCTACACCTTC	CASSLFEVINYGYTF
TRBV6-2/TRBV6-3	NA	TRBJ1-5	NA	TGTGCCAGCAGGAGAGAGGGAAATCAGCCCCAGCATTTT	CASRREGNQPQHF
TRBV6-1	NA	TRBJ1-1	NA	TGTGCCAGCAGTAGCAGGGTCGGGGGCGGCGGCACTGAAGCTTTCTTT	CASSSRVGGGGTEAFF
TRBV6-1	NA	TRBJ1-2	NA	TGTGCCAGGACCATTTATGGCTACACCTTC	CARTIYGYTF
TRBV20-1	medium-sized	TRBJ2-3	TRBD2	TGCAGTGCGAGGGGATTAGCGGGAGGGAACACAGATACGCAGTATTTT	CSARGLAGGNTDTQYF
TRBV5-1	NA	TRBJ2-7	TRBD2	TGCGCCAGCAGCATTGGACTAGCGGGAGGGTCATCCTACGAGCAGTACTTC	CASSIGLAGGSSYEQYF
TRBV7-2	NA	TRBJ2-1	TRBD2	TGTGCCAGCAGCCTTAGCGGGAACTCGGCTAATGAGCAGTTCTTC	CASSLSGNSANEQFF
TRBV4-1	medium-sized	TRBJ1-2	TRBD1	TGCGCCAGCAGGGAGCCCGGACAGGGCAGCTATGGCTACACCTTC	CASREPGQGSYGYTF
TRBV19	medium-sized	TRBJ1-1	NA	TGTGCCAGTCCCCCCCGCCAGGGCGCTGAAGCTTTCTTT	CASPPRQGAEAFF
TRBV10-3	many	TRBJ2-2	TRBD2	TGTGCCACCAGGAAGAGTAGCGGGAGCACCGGGGAGCTGTTTTTT	CATRKSSGSTGELFF
TRBV19	NA	TRBJ2-2	TRBD2	TGTTCCAGTATCCCTAGCGGGAGTATAAACACCGGGGAGCTGCTTTTT	CSSIPSGSINTGELLF
TRBV20-1	NA	TRBJ2-2	TRBD1	TGCAGTGCTCGATCCACAATAGGGACAGGGAACACCGGGGAGCTGTTTTTT	CSARSTIGTGNTGELFF
TRBV30	many	TRBJ2-3	TRBD2	TGTGCCTGGAGTCCGGGACTAGCGGGAGGGCCAGATACGCAGTATTTT	CAWSPGLAGGPDTQYF
TRBV27	NA	TRBJ2-7	NA	TGTGCCAGCAGGTGTGACAGCTACGAGCAGTACTTC	CASRCDSYEQYF
TRBV24-1	NA	TRBJ2-1	NA	TGTGCCACCATTGGGTTGTACAATGAGCAGTTCTTC	CATIGLYNEQFF
TRBV12-3/TRBV12-4	NA	TRBJ1-2	NA	TGTGCCAGCAGTTTAGCCGCCGGATCCTACACCTTC	CASSLAAGSYTF
TRBV24-1	medium-sized	TRBJ2-3	TRBD2	TGTGCCACCAGTGTCGAAAGAGGACTAGCGTATTTT	CATSVERGLAYF